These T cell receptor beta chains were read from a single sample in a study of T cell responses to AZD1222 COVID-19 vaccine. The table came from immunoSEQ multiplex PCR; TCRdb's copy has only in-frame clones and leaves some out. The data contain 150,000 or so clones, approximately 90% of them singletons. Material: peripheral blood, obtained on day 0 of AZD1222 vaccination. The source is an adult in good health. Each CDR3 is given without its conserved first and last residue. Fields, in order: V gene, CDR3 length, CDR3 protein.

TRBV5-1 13 ASSLLSGSSYEQY
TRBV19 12 ASKKDFTAYGYT
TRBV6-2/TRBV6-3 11 ASSYNGYQPQH
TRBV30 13 AWRGQGAGDYGYT
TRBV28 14 ASSLWDAGLRGGYT
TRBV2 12 ASSGSSGRNEQF
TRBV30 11 AWSVGGSYGYT
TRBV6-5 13 ASSSKGHANYGYT
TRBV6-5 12 ASSSGDPNSPLH
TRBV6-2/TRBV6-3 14 ASSTGTQQSRDTQY
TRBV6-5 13 ASRSTGNSGNTIY
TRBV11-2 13 ASSVGMGVGNTIY
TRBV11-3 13 ASSFGTSGTDTQY
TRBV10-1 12 ASSSTWNTGELF
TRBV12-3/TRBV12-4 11 ASIRGGNNEQF
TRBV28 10 ASCEAGQPQH
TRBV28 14 ASSFRRGKGPYGYT
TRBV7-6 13 ASSLSPGDGTEAF
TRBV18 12 ASSPAGVGNTIY
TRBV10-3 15 AISETPSGQGIDGYT
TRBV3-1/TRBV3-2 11 ASSRDPQQPQH
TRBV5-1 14 ASSLEGANSGNTIY
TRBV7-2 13 ASSLSSGRADTQY
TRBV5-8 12 ASSPARGDSPLH
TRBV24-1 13 ATSEMGQGPETQY
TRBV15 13 ATSRDLGQGNEQF
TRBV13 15 ASSPGRGSSYNSPLH
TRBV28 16 ASSLPGHGYNSNQPQH
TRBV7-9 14 ASSPEWGQGSAEAF
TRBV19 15 ASRIAGLADRTGELF
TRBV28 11 ASTGTGGDEQY
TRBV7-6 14 ASSPRDLVRGGELF
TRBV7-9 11 ASSLRQTYEQY